This T cell receptor (beta chain) was identified during a study of T cells in Graves' hyperthyroidism and ophthalmopathy. The CDR3 totals 14 residues. Between the trimmed V and J ends, which lost 6 bases and 10 bases, there was a span of 16 bases. RNA transcripts were the template for amplifying TCR beta CDR3 regions. When the TCR CDR3 underwent first-round RT-PCR, the HTBI primer set was used. A single record per CDR3 protein comes from TCRdb applying MiXCR to the multiplex PCR reads. The data hold around 500,000 distinct CDR3 sequences, with 20% to 25% observed a single time. The V and J genes are TRBV12-3 or TRBV12-4 and TRBJ1-6; weak D call: TRBD1 (5 bases). Sequencing was done on a sample of blood. The origin of this receptor is a woman in her seventies with Graves' ophthalmopathy. The CDR3: CASSLWGFESPLHF. The DNA of the CDR3 is TGTGCCAGCAGCCTCTGGGGGTTTGAATCACCCCTCCACTTT.